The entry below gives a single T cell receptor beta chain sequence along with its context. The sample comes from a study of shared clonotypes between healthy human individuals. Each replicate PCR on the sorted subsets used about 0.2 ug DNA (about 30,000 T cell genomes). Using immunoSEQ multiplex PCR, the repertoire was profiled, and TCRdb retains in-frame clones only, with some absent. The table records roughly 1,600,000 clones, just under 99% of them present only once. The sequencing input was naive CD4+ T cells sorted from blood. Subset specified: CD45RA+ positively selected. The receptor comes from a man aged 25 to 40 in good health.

CDR3 bases: TGTGCCAGCAGCTTAACCATGGGACAGCATGAAGCTTTCTTT. The encoded protein is CASSLTMGQHEAFF. The V gene is TRBV5-6, the J gene TRBJ1-1, with 7 bases matching TRBD1. V dropped 2 bases and J dropped 7; count of bases not matched to a gene: 8. Germline loops: CDR1 SGHDT, CDR2 YYEEEE. The CDR3 loop spans 14 amino acids. Drawing the rest from reference TRBV5-6 and TRBJ1-1, the complete variable domain is DAGVTQSPTHLIKTRGQQVTLRCSPKSGHDTVSWYQQALGQGPQFIFQYYEEEERQRGNFPDRFSGHQFPNYSSELNVNALLLGDSALYLCASSLTMGQHEAFFGQGTRLTVV.